This T cell receptor (beta chain) derives from a study of beta chain features in type 1 diabetes. Study-level results: Shortening of TCRB CDR3s, moderate but significant, appeared in all four CD4+ subsets of Type 1 diabetes patients.

With respect to this clone: Its antigen remains unidentified.

Expressed TCRB transcripts got sequenced, as all isolated RNA was reverse transcribed. Some clones are missing from TCRdb's copy, which holds only in-frame ones; the method was immunoSEQ multiplex PCR. This table holds 300,000 or so clones, roughly 14% found once. The length of the CDR3 is 13 residues. CDR1 is SGDLS and CDR2 is YYNGEE in the germline V gene. J was trimmed by 4 bases and V by 7 bases; bases with no gene match: 2. The sequenced sample consisted of naive CD4+ T cells from blood. The rearrangement links TRBV9 to TRBJ2-3; TRBD1 aligns across 11 bases. This sequence was found in a young woman with type 1 diabetes. In DNA form, the CDR3 reads TGTGCCAGCGGACAGGGGGCATCAGATACGCAGTATTTT. It yields the protein CASGQGASDTQYF.